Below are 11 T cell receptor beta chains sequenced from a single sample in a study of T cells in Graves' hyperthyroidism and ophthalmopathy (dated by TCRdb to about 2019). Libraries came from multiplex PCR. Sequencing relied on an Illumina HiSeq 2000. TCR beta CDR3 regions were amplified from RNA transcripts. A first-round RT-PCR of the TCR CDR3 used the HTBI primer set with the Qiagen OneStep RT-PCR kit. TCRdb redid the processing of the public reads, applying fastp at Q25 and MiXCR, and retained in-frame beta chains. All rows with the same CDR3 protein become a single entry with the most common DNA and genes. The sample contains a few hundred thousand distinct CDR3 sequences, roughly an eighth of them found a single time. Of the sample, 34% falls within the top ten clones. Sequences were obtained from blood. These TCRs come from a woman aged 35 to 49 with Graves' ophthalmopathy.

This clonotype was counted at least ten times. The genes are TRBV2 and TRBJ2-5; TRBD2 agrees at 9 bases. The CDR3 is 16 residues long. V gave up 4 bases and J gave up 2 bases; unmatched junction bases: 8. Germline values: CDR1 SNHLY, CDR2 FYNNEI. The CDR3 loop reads CASSGGVSGGQETQYF. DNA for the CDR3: TGTGCCAGCAGTGGCGGTGTTAGCGGGGGACAAGAGACCCAGTACTTC.

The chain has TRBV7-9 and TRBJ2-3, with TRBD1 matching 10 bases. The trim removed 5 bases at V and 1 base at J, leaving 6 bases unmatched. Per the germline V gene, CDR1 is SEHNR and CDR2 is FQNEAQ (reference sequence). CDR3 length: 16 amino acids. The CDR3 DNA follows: TGTGCCAGCAGCCTGAGGGACAGGGGAGGCACAGATACGCAGTATTTT. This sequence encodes CASSLRDRGGTDTQYF.

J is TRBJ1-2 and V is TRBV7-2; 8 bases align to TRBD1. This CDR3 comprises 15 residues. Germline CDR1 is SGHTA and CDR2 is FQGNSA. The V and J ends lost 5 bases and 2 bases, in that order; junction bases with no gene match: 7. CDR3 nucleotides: TGTGCCAGCAGCCCCCAGGGGGCGCGGAACTATGGCTACACCTTC. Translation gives CASSPQGARNYGYTF.

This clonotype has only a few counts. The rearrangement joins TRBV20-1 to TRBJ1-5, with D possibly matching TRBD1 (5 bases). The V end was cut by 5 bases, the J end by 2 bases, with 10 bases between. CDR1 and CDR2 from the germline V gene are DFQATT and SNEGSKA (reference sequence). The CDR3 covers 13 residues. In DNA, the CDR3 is TGCAGTGCTCCACTGGGGGGCAATCAGCCCCAGCATTTT. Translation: CSAPLGGNQPQHF.

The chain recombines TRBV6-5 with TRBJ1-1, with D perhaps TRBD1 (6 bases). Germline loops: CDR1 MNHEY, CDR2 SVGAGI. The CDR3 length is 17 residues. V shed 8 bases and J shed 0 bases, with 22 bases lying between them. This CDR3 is CASLRRGRGSLNTEAFF. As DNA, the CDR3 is TGTGCCAGCCTTAGGCGGGGGCGAGGATCTTTGAACACTGAAGCTTTCTTT.

The DNA of the CDR3 is TGCAGTGCTAGAGATACTCAGGGGGCAGGAGGCTACACCTTC. It yields the protein CSARDTQGAGGYTF. The chain uses TRBV20-1 and TRBJ1-2, with 8 bases fitting TRBD1. The length of the CDR3 is 14 residues. Germline loops: CDR1 DFQATT, CDR2 SNEGSKA (reference sequence). Germline trimming cut 0 bases from V and 8 bases from J; bases unmatched to any gene: 8.

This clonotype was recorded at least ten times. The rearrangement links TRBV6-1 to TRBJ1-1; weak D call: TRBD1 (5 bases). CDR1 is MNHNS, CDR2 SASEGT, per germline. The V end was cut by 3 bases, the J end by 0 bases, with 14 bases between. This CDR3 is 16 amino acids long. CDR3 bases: TGTGCCAGCAGTGATTCTCTTTGGGGCCTGAACACTGAAGCTTTCTTT. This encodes CASSDSLWGLNTEAFF.

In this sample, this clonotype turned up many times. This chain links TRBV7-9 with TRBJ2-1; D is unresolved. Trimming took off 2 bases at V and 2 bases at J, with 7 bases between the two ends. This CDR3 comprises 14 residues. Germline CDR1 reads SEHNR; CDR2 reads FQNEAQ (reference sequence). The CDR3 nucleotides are TGTGCCAGCAGCTTACGACGGCCCTACAATGAGCAGTTCTTC. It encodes CASSLRRPYNEQFF.

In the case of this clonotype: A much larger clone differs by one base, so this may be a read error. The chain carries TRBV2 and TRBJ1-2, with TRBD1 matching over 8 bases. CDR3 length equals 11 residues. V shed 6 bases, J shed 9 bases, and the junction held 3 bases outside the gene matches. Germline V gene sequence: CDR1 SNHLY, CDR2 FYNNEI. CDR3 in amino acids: CASRGQASYTF. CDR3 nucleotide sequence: TGTGCCAGCAGGGGACAGGCCAGCTACACCTTC. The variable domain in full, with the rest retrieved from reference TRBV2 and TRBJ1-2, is EPEVTQTPSHQVTQMGQEVILRCVPISNHLYFYWYRQILGQKVEFLVSFYNNEISEKSEIFDDQFSVERPDGSNFTLKIRSTKLEDSAMYFCASRGQASYTFGSGTRLTVV.

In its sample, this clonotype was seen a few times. CDR3 sequence reads: CSASFAGDVAFF. CDR3 sequence (DNA): TGCAGTGCTAGTTTTGCGGGGGACGTGGCTTTCTTT. The chain combines TRBV20-1 with TRBJ1-1; D may be TRBD1 (5 bases). This CDR3 has 12 amino acids. Trimming pared 3 bases from V and 11 bases from J, leaving 16 bases between. Germline V gives CDR1 DFQATT, CDR2 SNEGSKA (reference sequence).

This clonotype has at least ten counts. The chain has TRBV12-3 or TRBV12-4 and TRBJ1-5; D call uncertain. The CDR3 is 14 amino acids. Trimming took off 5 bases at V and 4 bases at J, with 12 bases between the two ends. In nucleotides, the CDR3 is TGTGCCAGCAGTCCCAATCTGTCTAATCAGCCCCAGCATTTT. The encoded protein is CASSPNLSNQPQHF.